This T cell receptor beta chain is from a study of blood T cell repertoires in COVID-19. Study at large: The study drew acute and convalescent COVID-19 samples from the United States, Italy and Spain. From T cells, B-cell-depleted T cells, or PBMCs came the material, which was cDNA or gDNA.

In the authors' workflow: Using reference gene primer amplification, nucleated cell counts were estimated. TCRdb keeps only in-frame clones here, not all; method: immunoSEQ multiplex PCR. V, J and clone size derive from that table, while D and trimming were established from the DNA sequence. The data hold roughly 97,000 clones, with more than 75% observed a single time. The CDR3 consists of 15 residues. The germline CDR1 and CDR2 sequences are MGHRA and YSYEKL. Trimming shortened V by 5 bases and J by 1 base, and 15 bases separated the two germline ends. The J gene is TRBJ2-7, the V gene TRBV4-1; D is unresolved. The specimen was peripheral blood. The receptor was derived from a man aged 70-80 years with acute or convalescent COVID-19. The CDR3 nucleotides are TGCGCCAGCAGCTTCGAGGTTAGCCTATCCTACGAGCAGTACTTC. It translates to CASSFEVSLSYEQYF.